A single sample gave rise to the 20 T cell receptor beta chains below, sequenced in a study of blood T cell repertoires in COVID-19. Clones were sequenced by immunoSEQ multiplex PCR, and TCRdb holds only the in-frame ones, with some missing. The sample lists approximately 240,000 clones; 82% were seen once. Sequenced input: peripheral blood. All receptors derive from an elderly woman with active or convalescent COVID-19.

This chain links TRBV25-1 with TRBJ1-2, with D possibly being TRBD1 (5 bases). CDR1 and CDR2 from the germline V gene are MGHDK and SYGVNS. V lost 1 base and J lost 8, with 17 bases in between. The CDR3 is made up of 15 amino acids. The CDR3 DNA follows: TGTGCCAGCAGTGAATTCTCCAGGGCCCAAGGCGGCTACACCTTC. It is translated as CASSEFSRAQGGYTF.

CDR3 sequence reads: CASYDRDTGELFF. CDR3 bases: TGTGCCAGCTATGACAGGGACACCGGGGAGCTGTTTTTT. The chain joins TRBV28 to TRBJ2-2, with 7 bases fitting TRBD1. The germline V gene has CDR1 MDHEN and CDR2 SYDVKM. The CDR3 length is 13 residues. The ends lost 8 bases at V and 3 bases at J; junction bases unmatched: 3.

This chain connects TRBV7-9 to TRBJ1-2; TRBD1 agrees at 7 bases. The CDR3 sequence is 13 residues long. V dropped 7 bases and J dropped 2; count of bases not matched to a gene: 4. The V gene's germline CDR1 is SEHNR and CDR2 FQNEAQ (reference sequence). In nucleotides, the CDR3 is TGTGCCAGCACTCCAGGGGGGAACTATGGCTACACCTTC. It translates to CASTPGGNYGYTF.

The chain links TRBV5-1 to TRBJ2-1; 13 positions agree with TRBD2. J gave up 9 bases and V 0 bases, and 9 bases lay outside the gene matches. Germline V CDR1 and CDR2: SGHRS, YFSETQ. This CDR3 spans 17 amino acids. The CDR3 DNA reads as TGCGCCAGCAGCTTGGTCTCCTCGGGACTAGCGGGAAGTGAGCAGTTCTTC. It translates to CASSLVSSGLAGSEQFF.

The chain has TRBV10-3 and TRBJ1-6, with 12 bases matching TRBD1. Per germline, CDR1 ENHRY and CDR2 SYGVKD. The CDR3 extends over 14 amino acids. The V gene end was trimmed by 6 bases and the J gene end by 9 bases; junction bases not matched to a gene: 3. Here the CDR3 DNA reads TGTGCCATCAGCGGGACAGGGGGCTTTTCACCCCTCCACTTT. Protein: CAISGTGGFSPLHF.

The V gene is TRBV18, the J gene TRBJ2-5; perhaps TRBD2 as D (6 bases). Between the trimmed V and J ends, which lost 6 bases and 4 bases, there was a span of 18 bases. Germline V gives CDR1 KGHSH, CDR2 LQKENI. This CDR3 spans 15 amino acids. The CDR3 loop is CASSPSQQEGETQYF. In DNA form, the CDR3 reads TGTGCCAGCTCTCCCTCGCAGCAGGAGGGAGAGACCCAGTACTTC.

The J gene is TRBJ1-1, the V gene TRBV6-5; D is undetermined. V lost 1 base, J lost 5 bases, and 8 bases lay in between. In germline, CDR1 is MNHEY, CDR2 SVGAGI. The CDR3 has 13 residues. CDR3 DNA: TGTGCCAGCAGTTACTATGCCGGGACTGAAGCTTTCTTT. Protein sequence: CASSYYAGTEAFF.

This rearrangement joins TRBV2 to TRBJ1-1; D is uncertain. Germline V lookup: CDR1 SNHLY, CDR2 FYNNEI. V lost 8 bases and J 9 bases, leaving 10 bases between the germline ends. The CDR3 consists of 10 residues. The CDR3 bases are TGTGCCAGCGACGGAGGGAAAGCTTTCTTT. Translated, it gives CASDGGKAFF.

The rearrangement links TRBV6-6 to TRBJ1-2, with 7 bases fitting TRBD1. The trim removed 5 bases at V and 2 bases at J, leaving 5 bases unmatched. CDR3 length equals 14 residues. CDR1 is MNHNY and CDR2 is SVGAGI in the germline V gene (reference sequence). Written as DNA, the CDR3 is TGTGCCAGCAGTCGGAGGGGGCAAAACTATGGCTACACCTTC. Its protein product is CASSRRGQNYGYTF.

The chain combines TRBV5-1 with TRBJ1-1; D is possibly TRBD1 (6 bases). Germline V gene lookup returns CDR1 SGHRS and CDR2 YFSETQ. Trimming cost V 4 bases and J 6 bases, with 19 bases left between them. CDR3 length: 15 amino acids. The CDR3 nucleotides are TGCGCCAGCAGCCTTGTAAGACAGGCTGGGGCTGAAGCTTTCTTT. Its translation: CASSLVRQAGAEAFF.

The chain carries TRBV7-9 and TRBJ2-7; 8 nucleotides agree with TRBD1. The V segment lost 3 bases and the J segment 7 bases; nucleotides outside the gene matches: 2. This CDR3 region has 12 residues. CDR1 is SEHNR and CDR2 is FQNEAQ in the germline V gene (reference sequence). The CDR3 protein is CASSFTGGEQYF. The CDR3 DNA reads as TGTGCCAGCAGCTTCACAGGGGGGGAGCAGTACTTC.

The chain employs TRBV27 and TRBJ1-1, with 8 nucleotides matching TRBD1. This CDR3 comprises 15 residues. Germline CDR1 is MNHEY and CDR2 is SMNVEV (reference sequence). With V trimmed by 5 bases and J by 4 bases, 9 bases remained unmatched. CDR3 protein: CASSPTTGGTTEAFF. CDR3 sequence (DNA): TGTGCCAGCAGTCCAACTACAGGGGGGACCACTGAAGCTTTCTTT.

V gene TRBV5-4 combines with J gene TRBJ2-5, with 8 bases identical to TRBD2. V trimming: 3 bases; J trimming: 4 bases; junction bases outside the gene matches: 2. This CDR3 comprises 13 residues. The germline V gene has CDR1 SGHNT and CDR2 YYREEE (reference sequence). The CDR3 spells CASSYRGGETQYF. The CDR3 DNA sequence: TGTGCCAGCAGCTATCGGGGGGGAGAGACCCAGTACTTC.

The rearrangement joins TRBV14 to TRBJ1-2, with TRBD1 matching over 8 bases. V shed 2 bases, J shed 8 bases, and the junction held 10 bases outside the gene matches. This CDR3 spans 15 amino acids. Germline CDR1 SGHDN, CDR2 FVKESK. The CDR3 reads CASSQRTGIVGGYTF. For the CDR3, the DNA is TGTGCCAGCAGCCAAAGGACAGGGATCGTAGGCGGCTACACCTTC. The full variable domain, with the rest looked up from reference TRBV14 and TRBJ1-2, is EAGVTQFPSHSVIEKGQTVTLRCDPISGHDNLYWYRRVMGKEIKFLLHFVKESKQDESGMPNNRFLAERTGGTYSTLKVQPAELEDSGVYFCASSQRTGIVGGYTFGSGTRLTVV.

This rearrangement joins TRBV6-6 to TRBJ1-5, with TRBD1 as a possible D gene (5 bases). Germline V gene sequence: CDR1 MNHNY, CDR2 SVGAGI (reference sequence). The CDR3 length is 18 residues. With 5 bases removed from V and 1 base from J, the gap between germline ends came to 21 bases. The CDR3 is CASSPDIPSEESNQPQHF. CDR3 coding DNA: TGTGCCAGCAGTCCGGACATCCCGAGCGAAGAGAGCAATCAGCCCCAGCATTTT.

V is TRBV5-4 and J is TRBJ1-2; TRBD1 aligns across 12 bases. J lost 7 bases, V lost 3 bases, and 13 bases had no gene match. CDR1 SGHNT and CDR2 YYREEE come from the germline V gene (reference sequence). This CDR3 contains 17 residues. The CDR3 DNA sequence: TGTGCCAGCAGCTGGGGGACAGGGGGCCCGTTAGGTAGTGGCTACACCTTC. It yields the protein CASSWGTGGPLGSGYTF.

This clone was detected only once. V gene TRBV5-1 combines with J gene TRBJ2-6; no clear D. The V gene's germline CDR1 is SGHRS and CDR2 YFSETQ. This CDR3 spans 15 amino acids. V lost 1 base, J lost 0 bases, and 5 bases lay in between. CDR3 coding DNA: TGCGCCAGCAGCTTGATTAGCTCTGGGGCCAACGTCCTGACTTTC. Translation: CASSLISSGANVLTF.

The chain couples TRBV11-2 to TRBJ2-1; TRBD1 might be the D (6 bases). V was shortened by 5 bases and J by 3 bases, with 14 bases between the two germline ends. Per germline, CDR1 SGHAT and CDR2 FQNNGV. The CDR3 covers 15 residues. CDR3 loop: CASSPARGNYNEQFF. The CDR3 nucleotides are TGTGCCAGCAGCCCCGCGAGGGGGAACTACAATGAGCAGTTCTTC.

This chain joins TRBV5-4 and TRBJ2-3; D uncertain. V dropped 3 bases and J dropped 6 bases, with 11 bases sitting between them. The CDR3 is made up of 13 amino acids. CDR1 and CDR2 from the germline V gene are SGHNT and YYREEE (reference sequence). CDR3 region: CASSSELVDTQYF. The CDR3 DNA sequence: TGTGCCAGCAGCTCCGAATTAGTTGATACGCAGTATTTT.

This chain's CDR3 is CASSPQTSGGIFTHTQYF. The CDR3 region has the DNA TGTGCCAGCTCACCACAGACTAGCGGGGGGATATTTACGCATACGCAGTATTTT. The V gene is TRBV18, the J gene TRBJ2-3, with TRBD2 matching 13 bases. The CDR3 runs to 18 residues. V was clipped by 1 base and J by 7 bases; unmatched bases: 11. Germline-derived CDR1 and CDR2 are KGHSH and LQKENI.